These 15 T cell receptor beta chains came from one sample sequenced in a study of T cell clonality in common variable immunodeficiency. Assay used: immunoSEQ multiplex PCR; TCRdb lists only in-frame clones, some missing. There are approximately 64,000 clones in the sample, none observed a single time. Sample: peripheral blood mononuclear cells. The receptor set was obtained from a person between 18 and 75 years old in good health.

This clone was seen at least ten times. The CDR3 end lies 3 residues beyond the end of the read and is filled in from the germline J gene. The chain joins TRBV5-6 to TRBJ2-7, with 7 nucleotides matching TRBD1. Germline V gene data show CDR1 as SGHDT and CDR2 as YYEEEE. V shed 4 bases and J 4 bases; nucleotides not matched to a gene: 11. This CDR3 contains 15 residues. CDR3 loop: CASSTAYRGEYEQYF. Incomplete CDR3 DNA: TGTGCCAGCAGCACCGCGTACAGGGGTGAATACGAG.

This clone was seen many times. The read comes to an end 3 residues before the CDR3 does, leaving the germline J gene to fill in the end. The V and J genes are TRBV18 and TRBJ1-2; 7 bases line up with TRBD1. Germline V lookup: CDR1 KGHSH, CDR2 LQKENI. V dropped 1 base and J dropped 7; count of bases not matched to a gene: 9. There are 15 residues in the CDR3. The CDR3: CASSPRETGPGGYTF. The part of the CDR3 DNA that was read is TGTGCCAGCTCACCACGGGAGACAGGGCCGGGTGGC.

The table lists this clone with many counts. The read finishes 3 residues shy of the CDR3 end, and the germline J gene is used to complete it. V usage is TRBV11-2 and J usage is TRBJ2-5, with no clear D. Germline V gene sequence: CDR1 SGHAT, CDR2 FQNNGV. V lost 1 base and J lost 3, with 9 bases in between. This CDR3 has 14 residues. The DNA read from the CDR3 is TGTGCCAGCAGCTTAGTCCCAGGCAAAGAGACC. It codes for CASSLVPGKET. The entire CDR3 protein reads CASSLVPGKETQYF.

This clone showed up many times. The CDR3 goes on 3 residues after the read ends, and that part is filled in from the germline J gene. The genes are TRBV5-1 and TRBJ1-1; possibly TRBD1 for D (5 bases). Germline-derived CDR1 and CDR2 are SGHRS and YFSETQ. CDR3 size: 14 residues. Between the trimmed V and J ends, which lost 1 base and 3 bases, there was a span of 10 bases. CDR3 DNA (partial): TGCGCCAGCAGCTTGTCTGGGGGGGACACTGAA. Translating it yields CASSLSGGDTE. The complete CDR3 reads CASSLSGGDTEAFF.

This clone showed up many times. CDR3 sequence reads: CSARDPSGRFTDTQYF. Incomplete CDR3 DNA: TGCAGTGCTAGAGACCCTAGCGGGAGGTTCACAGATACG. This sequence joins TRBV20-1 and TRBJ2-3; the match to TRBD2 covers 11 bases. The read ends 3 residues before the CDR3 terminus; that terminus is restored from the germline J gene. V shed 0 bases, J shed 2 bases, and the junction held 4 bases outside the gene matches. There are 16 residues in the CDR3. Looked up from germline, CDR1 is DFQATT and CDR2 is SNEGSKA (reference sequence).

This clone occurred many times. The read stops 3 residues short of the end of the CDR3; the missing end is completed from the germline J gene. The gene calls are TRBV5-1 and TRBJ2-7, with 8 positions matching TRBD1. This CDR3 has 14 amino acids. Germline lookup yields CDR1 SGHRS and CDR2 YFSETQ. V lost 5 bases to trimming and J lost 1 base; unmatched junction nucleotides: 5. The CDR3 is CASRRQGASYEQYF. CDR3 DNA (partial): TGCGCCAGCAGGCGGCAGGGGGCGTCCTACGAG.

This clone was counted at least ten times. The CDR3 end lies 3 residues beyond the end of the read and is filled in from the germline J gene. V gene TRBV16 combines with J gene TRBJ1-2; D perhaps matches TRBD1 (5 bases). The CDR3 is 16 amino acids. Germline V CDR1 and CDR2: KGHSY, FQNENV. The DNA read from the CDR3 is TGTGCCAGCAGCCAAACAAGGGTCGCGGGGGAAGTGGGC. Translating it yields CASSQTRVAGEVG. The whole CDR3 reads CASSQTRVAGEVGYTF.

Concerning this clone: The read ends 3 residues shy of where the CDR3 ends; the end is completed using the germline J gene. V and J are TRBV7-2 and TRBJ2-1; 8 nucleotides agree with TRBD2. Germline V gives CDR1 SGHTA, CDR2 FQGNSA. The CDR3 runs 15 residues. V trimming: 2 bases; J trimming: 3 bases; junction bases outside the gene matches: 3. CDR3 protein: CASSLLAGGYNEQFF. The CDR3 DNA, read in part, is TGTGCCAGCAGCTTACTGGCGGGGGGCTACAATGAG.

This clone was counted at least ten times. The read ends 3 residues early relative to the CDR3; the germline J gene fills the gap. The chain links TRBV5-1 to TRBJ2-1, with D possibly being TRBD1 (5 bases). The CDR3 has 18 amino acids. CDR1 is SGHRS, CDR2 YFSETQ, per germline. The V end lost 4 bases, the J end lost 5 bases, and 25 bases lay between the germline ends. The covered CDR3 bases are TGCGCCAGCAGCCAGGGTGTCCTAGGTGTCCTAACCAACAATGAG. Translating it yields CASSQGVLGVLTNNE. The entire CDR3 protein is CASSQGVLGVLTNNEQFF.

This clone was observed many times. The CDR3 loop reads CASSGTSGTYEQYF. The CDR3 DNA, read in part, is TGTGCCAGTAGTGGCACTAGCGGGACCTACGAG. This chain links TRBV19 with TRBJ2-7; the match to TRBD2 covers 10 bases. The observed sequence ends 3 residues before the CDR3 terminus, with the missing tail filled in from the germline J gene. The CDR3 sequence is 14 residues long. Germline CDR1 and CDR2: LNHDA and SQIVND (reference sequence). The junction had 3 bases not matched to a gene; V was cut back by 5 bases and J by 2 bases.

This clone appeared many times. The read halts 3 residues ahead of the CDR3 end, with the missing end drawn from the germline J gene. The V call is TRBV7-3, the J call TRBJ2-7; D is ambiguous. This CDR3 region has 13 residues. CDR1 is SGHTA, CDR2 FQGTGA, per germline. Trimming took 1 base from V and 4 from J, leaving 8 bases between them. Here the CDR3 reads CASSLSPGYEQYF. The CDR3 bases that were read are TGTGCCAGCAGCTTAAGTCCAGGATACGAG.

This clone was recorded many times. The read falls 3 residues short of the CDR3 end, and the missing part is taken from the germline J gene. This chain uses TRBV7-9 with TRBJ2-7, with 8 bases fitting TRBD1. Germline trimming cut 5 bases from V and 3 bases from J; bases unmatched to any gene: 6. Germline V gives CDR1 SEHNR, CDR2 FQNEAQ (reference sequence). The CDR3 spans 14 residues. The CDR3 here is CASSVNRGDYEQYF. The covered CDR3 bases are TGTGCCAGCAGCGTCAACAGGGGGGACTACGAG.

This clone has a count of ten or more. The read gets to within 3 residues of the CDR3 end, and the germline J gene fills in the rest. The chain has TRBV28 and TRBJ2-1, with TRBD2 identical over 14 bases. V was clipped by 4 bases and J by 9 bases; unmatched bases: 17. Germline assignment: CDR1 MDHEN and CDR2 SYDVKM. There are 19 residues in the CDR3. The CDR3 loop is CASSSPLLGTSGRRIEQFF. The CDR3 bases that were read are TGTGCCAGCAGTTCTCCTCTGCTTGGGACTAGCGGGAGAAGGATTGAG.

This clone was counted many times. Coverage ceases 3 residues before the CDR3 finishes, and the germline J gene fills in the end. The chain is built from TRBV6-2 or TRBV6-3 and TRBJ1-1; tentatively, D is TRBD1 (5 bases). Germline V gene lookup returns CDR1 MNHEY and CDR2 SVGEGT. V was shortened by 6 bases and J by 7 bases, with 12 bases between the two germline ends. CDR3 size: 12 residues. CDR3 DNA, as far as it was read: TGTGCCAGCAGGTCGCAGGGAATTGAA. Residues: CASRSQGIE. The CDR3 reads in full as CASRSQGIEAFF.

This clone was detected many times. The observed sequence ends 3 residues before the CDR3 terminus, with the missing tail filled in from the germline J gene. This chain connects TRBV5-1 to TRBJ2-1, with 7 bases lining up with TRBD2. From germline, CDR1 is SGHRS and CDR2 YFSETQ. J was trimmed by 1 base and V by 0 bases; bases with no gene match: 1. The CDR3 contains 15 residues. Here the CDR3 reads CASSLVGGSYNEQFF. The sequenced CDR3 bases are TGCGCCAGCAGCTTGGTGGGGGGGTCCTACAATGAG.